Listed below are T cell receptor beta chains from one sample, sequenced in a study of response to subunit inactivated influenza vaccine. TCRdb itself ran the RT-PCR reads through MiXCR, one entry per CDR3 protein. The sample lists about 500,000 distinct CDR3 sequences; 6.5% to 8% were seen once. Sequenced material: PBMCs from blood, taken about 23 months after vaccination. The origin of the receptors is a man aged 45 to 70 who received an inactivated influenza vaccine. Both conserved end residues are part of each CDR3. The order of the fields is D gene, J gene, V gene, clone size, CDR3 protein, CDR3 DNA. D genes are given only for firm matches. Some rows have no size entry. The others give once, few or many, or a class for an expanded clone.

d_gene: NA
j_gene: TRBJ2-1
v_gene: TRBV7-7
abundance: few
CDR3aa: CASSFGLGAHNEQFF
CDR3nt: TGTGCCAGCAGCTTCGGTTTGGGGGCACACAATGAGCAGTTCTTC

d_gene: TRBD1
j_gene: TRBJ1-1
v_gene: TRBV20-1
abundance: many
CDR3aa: CSTNDRDREEVNTEAFF
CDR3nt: TGCAGTACAAACGACCGGGACAGGGAAGAAGTGAACACTGAAGCTTTCTTT

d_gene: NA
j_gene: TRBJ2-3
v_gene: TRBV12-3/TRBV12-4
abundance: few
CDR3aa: CASSLYGGQVGTDTQYF
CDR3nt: TGTGCCAGCAGTTTATATGGGGGGCAAGTAGGAACAGATACGCAGTATTTT

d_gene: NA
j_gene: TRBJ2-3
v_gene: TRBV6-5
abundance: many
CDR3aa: CASRELGTQYF
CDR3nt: TGTGCCAGCCGCGAACTGGGTACGCAGTATTTT

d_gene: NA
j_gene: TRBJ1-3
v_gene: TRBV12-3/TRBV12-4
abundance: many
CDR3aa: CASSLASPWGNTIYF
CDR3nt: TGTGCCAGCAGTTTAGCGTCCCCATGGGGAAACACCATATATTTT

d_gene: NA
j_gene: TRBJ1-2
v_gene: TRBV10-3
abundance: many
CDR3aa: CATPDSRYGYTF
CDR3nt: TGTGCCACCCCGGACAGTCGCTATGGCTACACCTTC

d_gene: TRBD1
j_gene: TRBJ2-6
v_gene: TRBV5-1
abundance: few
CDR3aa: CASSRTGGTGANVLTF
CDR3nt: TGCGCCAGCAGCCGGACAGGGGGAACTGGGGCCAACGTCCTGACTTTC

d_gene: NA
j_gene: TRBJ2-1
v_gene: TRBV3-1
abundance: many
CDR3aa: CASSQDLGAGGNEQFF
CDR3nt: TGTGCCAGCAGCCAAGATTTAGGGGCCGGGGGAAATGAGCAGTTCTTC

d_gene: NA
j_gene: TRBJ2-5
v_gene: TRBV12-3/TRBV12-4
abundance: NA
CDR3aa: CASSPTRRQETQYF
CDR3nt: TGTGCCAGCAGCCCGACTAGGAGACAAGAGACCCAGTACTTC

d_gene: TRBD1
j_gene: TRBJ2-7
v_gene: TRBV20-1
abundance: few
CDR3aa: CSARDREDYEQYF
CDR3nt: TGCAGTGCCCGGGACAGGGAAGACTACGAGCAGTACTTC

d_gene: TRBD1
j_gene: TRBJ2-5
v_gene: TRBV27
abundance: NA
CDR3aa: CASSLGGGQGEETQYF
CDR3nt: TGTGCCAGCAGTTTGGGTGGGGGACAGGGAGAAGAGACCCAGTACTTC

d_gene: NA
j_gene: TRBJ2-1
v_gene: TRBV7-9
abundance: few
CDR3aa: CASSSRTLYNEQFF
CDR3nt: TGTGCCAGCAGCTCTCGGACACTCTACAATGAGCAGTTCTTC

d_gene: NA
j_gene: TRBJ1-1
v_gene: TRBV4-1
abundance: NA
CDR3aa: CASSQEPPTARGEAFF
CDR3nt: TGCGCCAGCAGCCAAGAGCCCCCAACAGCGAGGGGAGAAGCTTTCTTT

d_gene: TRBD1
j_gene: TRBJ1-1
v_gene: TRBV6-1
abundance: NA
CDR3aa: CASSEQGALGEAFF
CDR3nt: TGTGCCAGCAGTGAACAGGGGGCCTTGGGTGAAGCTTTCTTT

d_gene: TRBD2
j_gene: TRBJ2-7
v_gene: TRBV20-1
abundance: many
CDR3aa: CSASGLAGRVRIHEQYF
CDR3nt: TGCAGTGCTAGTGGGCTAGCGGGGAGGGTTAGAATCCACGAGCAGTACTTC

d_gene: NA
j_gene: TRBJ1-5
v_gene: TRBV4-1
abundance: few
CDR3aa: CASSQEGYNQPQHF
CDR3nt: TGCGCCAGCAGCCAAGAGGGGTACAATCAGCCCCAGCATTTT